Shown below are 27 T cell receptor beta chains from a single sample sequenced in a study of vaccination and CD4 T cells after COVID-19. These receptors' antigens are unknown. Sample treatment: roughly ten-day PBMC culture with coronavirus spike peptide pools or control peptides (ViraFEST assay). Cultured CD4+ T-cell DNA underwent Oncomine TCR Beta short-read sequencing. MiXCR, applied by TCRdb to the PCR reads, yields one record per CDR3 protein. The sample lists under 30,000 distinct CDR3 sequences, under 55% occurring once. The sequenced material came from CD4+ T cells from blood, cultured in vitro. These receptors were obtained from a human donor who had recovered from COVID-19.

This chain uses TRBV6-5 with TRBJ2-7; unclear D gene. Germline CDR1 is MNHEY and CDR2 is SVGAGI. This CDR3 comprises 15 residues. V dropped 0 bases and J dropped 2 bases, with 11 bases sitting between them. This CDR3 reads CASSYSIPITYEQYF. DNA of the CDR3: TGTGCCAGCAGTTACTCGATCCCGATCACCTACGAGCAGTACTTC.

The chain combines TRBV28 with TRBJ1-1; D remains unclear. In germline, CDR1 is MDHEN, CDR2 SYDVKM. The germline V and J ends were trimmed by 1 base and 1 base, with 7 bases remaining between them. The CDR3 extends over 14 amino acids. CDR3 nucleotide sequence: TGTGCCAGCAGTTTATCCGGGTCGAACACTGAAGCTTTCTTT. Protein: CASSLSGSNTEAFF.

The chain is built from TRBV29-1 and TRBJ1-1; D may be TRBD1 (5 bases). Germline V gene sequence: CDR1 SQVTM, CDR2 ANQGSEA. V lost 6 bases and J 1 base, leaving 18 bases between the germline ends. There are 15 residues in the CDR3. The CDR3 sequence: CSVMGIRVRNTEAFF. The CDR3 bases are TGCAGCGTGATGGGTATCAGGGTAAGGAACACTGAAGCTTTCTTT.

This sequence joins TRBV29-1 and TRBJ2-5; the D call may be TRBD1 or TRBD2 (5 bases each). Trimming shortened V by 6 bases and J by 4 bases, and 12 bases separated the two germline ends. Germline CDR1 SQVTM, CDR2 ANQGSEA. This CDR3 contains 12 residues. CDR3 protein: CSVQGDGETQYF. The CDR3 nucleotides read TGCAGCGTACAAGGGGACGGAGAGACCCAGTACTTC. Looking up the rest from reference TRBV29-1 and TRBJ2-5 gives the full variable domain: SAVISQKPSRDICQRGTSLTIQCQVDSQVTMMFWYRQQPGQSLTLIATANQGSEATYESGFVIDKFPISRPNLTFSTLTVSNMSPEDSSIYLCSVQGDGETQYFGPGTRLLVL.

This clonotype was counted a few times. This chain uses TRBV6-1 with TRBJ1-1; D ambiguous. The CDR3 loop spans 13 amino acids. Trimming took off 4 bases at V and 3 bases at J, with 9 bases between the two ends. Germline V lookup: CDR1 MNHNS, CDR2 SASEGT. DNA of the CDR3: TGTGCCAGCAGTGTTTCCGGGGACACTGAAGCTTTCTTT. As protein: CASSVSGDTEAFF.

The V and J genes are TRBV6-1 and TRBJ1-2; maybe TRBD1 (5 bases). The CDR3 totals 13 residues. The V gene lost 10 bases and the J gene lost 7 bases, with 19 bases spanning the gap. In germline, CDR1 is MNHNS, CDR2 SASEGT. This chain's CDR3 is CATRQPSQGGYTF. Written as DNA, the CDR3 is TGTGCCACCAGACAGCCTTCCCAGGGTGGCTACACCTTC.

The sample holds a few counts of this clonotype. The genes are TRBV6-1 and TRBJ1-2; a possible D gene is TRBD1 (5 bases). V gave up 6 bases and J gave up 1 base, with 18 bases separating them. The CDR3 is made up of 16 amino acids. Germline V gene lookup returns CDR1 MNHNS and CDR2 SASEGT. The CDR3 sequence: CASRAITGTVNYGYTF. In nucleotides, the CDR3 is TGTGCCAGCAGGGCGATCACGGGGACGGTTAACTATGGCTACACCTTC.

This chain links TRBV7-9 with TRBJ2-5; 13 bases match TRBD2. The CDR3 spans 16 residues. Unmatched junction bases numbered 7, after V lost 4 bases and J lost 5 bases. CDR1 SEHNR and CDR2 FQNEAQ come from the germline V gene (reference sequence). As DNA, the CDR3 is TGTGCCAGCAGCTCCGGGACTAGCGGGGAGGGGGAGACCCAGTACTTC. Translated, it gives CASSSGTSGEGETQYF.

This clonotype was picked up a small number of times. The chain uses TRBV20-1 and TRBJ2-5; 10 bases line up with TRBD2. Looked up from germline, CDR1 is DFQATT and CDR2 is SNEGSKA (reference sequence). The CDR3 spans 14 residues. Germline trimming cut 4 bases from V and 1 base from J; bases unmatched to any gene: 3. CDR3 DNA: TGCAGTGCTACCGGGACTAGCGTCCAAGAGACCCAGTACTTC. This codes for CSATGTSVQETQYF.

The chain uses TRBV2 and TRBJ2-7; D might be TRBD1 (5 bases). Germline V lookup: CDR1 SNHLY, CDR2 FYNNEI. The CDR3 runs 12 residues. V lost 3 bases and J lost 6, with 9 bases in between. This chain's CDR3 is CASSDRDREQYF. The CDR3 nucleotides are TGTGCCAGCAGTGACAGGGATCGCGAGCAGTACTTC.

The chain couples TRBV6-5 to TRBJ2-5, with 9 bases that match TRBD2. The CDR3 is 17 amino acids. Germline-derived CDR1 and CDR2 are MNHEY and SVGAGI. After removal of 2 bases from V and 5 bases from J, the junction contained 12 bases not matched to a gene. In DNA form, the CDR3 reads TGTGCCAGCAGTTACGGAGCGGGGGGCAACAAGGGGGAGACCCAGTACTTC. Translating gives CASSYGAGGNKGETQYF.

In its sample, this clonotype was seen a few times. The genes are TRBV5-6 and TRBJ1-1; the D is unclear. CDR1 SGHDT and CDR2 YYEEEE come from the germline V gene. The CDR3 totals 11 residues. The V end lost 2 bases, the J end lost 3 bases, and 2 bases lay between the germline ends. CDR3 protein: CASSFYTEAFF. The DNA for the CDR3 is TGTGCCAGCAGCTTTTACACTGAAGCTTTCTTT.

The CDR3 here is CASSRQGGRETQYF. CDR3 nucleotide sequence: TGTGCCAGCAGTCGACAGGGCGGGCGGGAGACCCAGTACTTC. The chain recombines TRBV2 with TRBJ2-5; 7 bases agree with TRBD1. Germline lookup yields CDR1 SNHLY and CDR2 FYNNEI. V lost 5 bases and J lost 5; bases outside the gene matches: 8. The length of the CDR3 is 14 residues.

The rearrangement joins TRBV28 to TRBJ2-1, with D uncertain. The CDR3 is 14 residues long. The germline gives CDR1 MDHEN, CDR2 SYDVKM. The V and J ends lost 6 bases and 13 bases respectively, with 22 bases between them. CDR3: CASRPGSPILFQFF. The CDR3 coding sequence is TGTGCCAGCAGGCCGGGCTCTCCTATCCTCTTCCAGTTCTTC.

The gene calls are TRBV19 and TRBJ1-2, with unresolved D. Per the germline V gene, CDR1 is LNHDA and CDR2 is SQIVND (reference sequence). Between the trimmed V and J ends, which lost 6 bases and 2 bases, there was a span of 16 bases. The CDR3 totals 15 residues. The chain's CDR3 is CASSESTLLNYGYTF. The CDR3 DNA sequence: TGTGCCAGTAGCGAGAGTACCCTACTCAACTATGGCTACACCTTC.

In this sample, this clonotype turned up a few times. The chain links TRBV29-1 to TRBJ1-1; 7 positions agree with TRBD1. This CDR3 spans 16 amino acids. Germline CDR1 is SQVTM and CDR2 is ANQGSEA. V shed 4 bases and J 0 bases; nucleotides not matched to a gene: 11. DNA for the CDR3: TGCAGCGTTGTCCCACAGGGGCTCGTGATGAACACTGAAGCTTTCTTT. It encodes CSVVPQGLVMNTEAFF.

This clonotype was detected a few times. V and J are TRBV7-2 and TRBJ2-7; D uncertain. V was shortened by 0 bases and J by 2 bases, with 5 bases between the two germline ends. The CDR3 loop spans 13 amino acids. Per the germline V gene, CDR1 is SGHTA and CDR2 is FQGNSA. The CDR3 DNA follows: TGTGCCAGCAGCTTAGCGTTGCCCTACGAGCAGTACTTC. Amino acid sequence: CASSLALPYEQYF.

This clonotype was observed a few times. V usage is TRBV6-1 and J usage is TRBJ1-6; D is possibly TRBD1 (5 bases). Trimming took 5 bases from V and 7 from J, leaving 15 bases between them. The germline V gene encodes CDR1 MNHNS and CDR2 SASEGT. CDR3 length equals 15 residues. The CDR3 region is CASSPRGVGNSPLHF. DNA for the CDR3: TGTGCCAGCAGTCCCCGGGGGGTAGGAAATTCACCCCTCCACTTT.

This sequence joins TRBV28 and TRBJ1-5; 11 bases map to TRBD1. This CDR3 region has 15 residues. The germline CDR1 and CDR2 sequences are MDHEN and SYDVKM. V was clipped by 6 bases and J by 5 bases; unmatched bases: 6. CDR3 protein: CASRPGTGGDQPQHF. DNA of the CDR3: TGTGCCAGCAGACCGGGGACAGGGGGAGATCAGCCCCAGCATTTT.

CDR3 residues: CASSGAGTEGGNTIYF. CDR3 DNA: TGTGCCAGCAGTGGGGCCGGGACCGAGGGGGGAAACACCATATATTTT. The V call is TRBV6-1, the J call TRBJ1-3; D is perhaps TRBD1 (5 bases). Trimming pared 4 bases from V and 4 bases from J, leaving 17 bases between. Looked up from germline, CDR1 is MNHNS and CDR2 is SASEGT. This CDR3 contains 16 residues.

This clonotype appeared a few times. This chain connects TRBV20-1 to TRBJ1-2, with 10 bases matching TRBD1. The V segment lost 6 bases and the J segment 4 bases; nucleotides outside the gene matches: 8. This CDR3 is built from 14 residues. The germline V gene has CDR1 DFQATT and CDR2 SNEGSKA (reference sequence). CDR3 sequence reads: CSAVRDRGIYGYTF. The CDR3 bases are TGCAGTGCGGTAAGGGACAGGGGCATCTATGGCTACACCTTC.

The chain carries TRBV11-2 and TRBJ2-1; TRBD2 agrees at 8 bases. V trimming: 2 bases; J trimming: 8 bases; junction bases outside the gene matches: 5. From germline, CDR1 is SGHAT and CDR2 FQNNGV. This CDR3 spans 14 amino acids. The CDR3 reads CASSLRGGRHEQFF. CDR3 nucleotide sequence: TGTGCCAGCAGCTTACGGGGGGGCCGCCATGAGCAGTTCTTC. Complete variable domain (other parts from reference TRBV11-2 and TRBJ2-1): EAGVAQSPRYKIIEKRQSVAFWCNPISGHATLYWYQQILGQGPKLLIQFQNNGVVDDSQLPKDRFSAERLKGVDSTLKIQPAKLEDSAVYLCASSLRGGRHEQFFGPGTRLTVL.

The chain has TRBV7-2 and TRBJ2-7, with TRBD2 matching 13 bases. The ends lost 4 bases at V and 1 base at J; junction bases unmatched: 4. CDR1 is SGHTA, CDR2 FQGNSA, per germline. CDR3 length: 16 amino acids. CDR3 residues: CASSYGTSGTSYEQYF. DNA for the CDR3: TGTGCCAGCAGCTATGGGACTAGCGGGACATCCTACGAGCAGTACTTC.

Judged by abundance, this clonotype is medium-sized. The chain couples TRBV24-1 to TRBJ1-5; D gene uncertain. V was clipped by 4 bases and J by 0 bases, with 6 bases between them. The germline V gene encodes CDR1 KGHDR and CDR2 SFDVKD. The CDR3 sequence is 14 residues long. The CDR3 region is CATSDDDSNQPQHF. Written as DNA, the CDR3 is TGTGCCACCAGTGACGACGATAGCAATCAGCCCCAGCATTTT.

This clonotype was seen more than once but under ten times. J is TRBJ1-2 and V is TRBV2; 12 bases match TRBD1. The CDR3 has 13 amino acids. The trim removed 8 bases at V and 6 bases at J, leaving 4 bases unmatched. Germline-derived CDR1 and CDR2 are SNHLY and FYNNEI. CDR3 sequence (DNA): TGTGCCAGCCGGGGACAGGGGGCGCATGGCTACACCTTC. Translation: CASRGQGAHGYTF.

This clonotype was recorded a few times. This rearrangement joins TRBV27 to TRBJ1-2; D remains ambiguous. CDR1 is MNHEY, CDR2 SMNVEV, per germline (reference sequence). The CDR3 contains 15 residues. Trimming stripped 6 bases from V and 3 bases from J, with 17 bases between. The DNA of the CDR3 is TGTGCCAGCAGACCCCTTAATAAGGGTGACTATGGCTACACCTTC. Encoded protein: CASRPLNKGDYGYTF.

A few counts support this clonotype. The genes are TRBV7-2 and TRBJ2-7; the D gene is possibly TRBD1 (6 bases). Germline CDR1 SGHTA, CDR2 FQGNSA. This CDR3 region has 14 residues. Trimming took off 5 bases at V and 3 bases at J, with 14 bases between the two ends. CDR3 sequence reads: CASSRQGMDYEQYF. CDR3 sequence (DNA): TGTGCCAGCAGCCGTCAGGGGATGGACTACGAGCAGTACTTC.